What follows are 6 T cell receptor beta chains derived from one specimen sequenced in a study of T cells in Graves' hyperthyroidism and ophthalmopathy. From RNA transcripts, TCR beta CDR3 regions were amplified. The TCR CDR3 was amplified in a first-round RT-PCR using the HTBI primer set. TCRdb fed the multiplex PCR reads into MiXCR, producing one record per CDR3 protein. The table has 450,000 to 650,000 distinct CDR3 sequences, less than 25% seen once; the top ten hold approximately 25%. The sequenced material came from blood. Source of these receptors: a young man with Graves' hyperthyroidism.

This clonotype was observed many times. The chain joins TRBV28 to TRBJ1-2; 8 bases match TRBD1. The CDR3 totals 16 residues. The germline gives CDR1 MDHEN, CDR2 SYDVKM. Germline trimming cut 3 bases from V and 4 bases from J; bases unmatched to any gene: 10. Here the CDR3 reads CASSLTRGRGFYGYTF. The CDR3 DNA sequence: TGTGCCAGCAGTTTGACCAGGGGGCGCGGGTTCTATGGCTACACCTTC.

This clonotype showed up many times. V gene TRBV19 combines with J gene TRBJ2-2; D is unclear. The germline V and J ends were trimmed by 8 bases and 6 bases, with 19 bases remaining between them. The V gene's germline CDR1 is LNHDA and CDR2 SQIVND (reference sequence). The length of the CDR3 is 15 residues. The CDR3 region is CASADPPAISGELFF. For the CDR3, the DNA is TGTGCCAGTGCTGACCCGCCGGCGATCTCCGGGGAGCTGTTTTTT.

Of note for this clonotype: A much larger clone lies one base from this, so it may be a read error. The V call is TRBV12-3 or TRBV12-4, the J call TRBJ2-3; tentative D call: TRBD2 (6 bases). Deletions cut 9 bases from V and 10 bases from J, with 23 bases between. This CDR3 region has 14 residues. The CDR3 sequence is CASRSGTLRGAQYF. In DNA form, the CDR3 reads TGTGCCAGTCGGTCCGGGACTCTAAGGGGAGCGCAGTATTTT.

There are many counts of this clonotype. The V gene is TRBV6-2 or TRBV6-3, the J gene TRBJ2-7; perhaps D is TRBD1 or TRBD2 (5 bases each). This CDR3 region has 12 residues. Germline V CDR1 and CDR2: MNHEY, SVGEGT. Trimming took off 2 bases at V and 5 bases at J, with 7 bases between the two ends. DNA for the CDR3: TGTGCCAGCAGTTACACGGGGCACGAGCAGTACTTC. Translating gives CASSYTGHEQYF.

This clonotype has a count of ten or more. This chain links TRBV20-1 with TRBJ1-5, with 8 nucleotides matching TRBD1. The CDR3 runs 14 residues. V gave up 3 bases and J gave up 4 bases; unmatched junction bases: 5. From germline, CDR1 is DFQATT and CDR2 SNEGSKA (reference sequence). The CDR3 region is CSASWDRLNQPQHF. The CDR3 DNA follows: TGCAGTGCTAGCTGGGACAGGTTGAATCAGCCCCAGCATTTT.

This clonotype was recorded at least ten times. The genes are TRBV5-5 and TRBJ1-1; D unclear. With 3 bases removed from V and 0 bases from J, the gap between germline ends came to 9 bases. The length of the CDR3 is 14 residues. In germline, CDR1 is SGHKS, CDR2 YYEKEE (reference sequence). The CDR3 is CASSSGLMNTEAFF. The CDR3 nucleotides read TGTGCCAGCAGCTCTGGACTGATGAACACTGAAGCTTTCTTT.